This is a list of T cell receptor beta chains from one sample in a study of blood T cell repertoires in COVID-19. Sequencing was performed with immunoSEQ multiplex PCR; in TCRdb, only in-frame clones are kept and a portion is missing. The top ten hold about 6% of the sample, which has about 50,000 clones, around 83% seen once. Sequenced input: peripheral blood. All receptors derive from a man aged 60 to 69 with acute or convalescent COVID-19. Both conserved end residues are part of each CDR3. The D gene is left open where the match is weak. Some rows mark clone size as missing; the rest say once, few, many or name a class of expanded clone.

clone_size: NA
v_call: TRBV25-1
d_call: TRBD1
j_call: TRBJ2-7
cdr3_aa: CASSDPSDRFYEQYF
cdr3_nt: TGTGCCAGCAGTGACCCTTCGGACAGGTTCTACGAGCAGTACTTC

clone_size: once
v_call: TRBV19
d_call: NA
j_call: TRBJ2-2
cdr3_aa: CAGERGTNTGELFF
cdr3_nt: TGTGCCGGGGAAAGGGGGACGAACACCGGGGAGCTGTTTTTT

clone_size: NA
v_call: TRBV28
d_call: NA
j_call: TRBJ2-1
cdr3_aa: CASSLGGMIYNEQFF
cdr3_nt: TGTGCCAGCAGTTTAGGCGGGATGATATACAATGAGCAGTTCTTC

clone_size: NA
v_call: TRBV11-2
d_call: NA
j_call: TRBJ2-7
cdr3_aa: CASSSPESPPYEQYF
cdr3_nt: TGTGCCAGCAGCTCACCGGAGTCTCCTCCCTACGAGCAGTACTTC

clone_size: NA
v_call: TRBV6-6
d_call: NA
j_call: TRBJ1-1
cdr3_aa: CASSYSAGKAFF
cdr3_nt: TGTGCCAGCAGTTACTCGGCAGGGAAAGCTTTCTTT

clone_size: few
v_call: TRBV4-2
d_call: TRBD1
j_call: TRBJ1-5
cdr3_aa: CASSQDQDRASNQPQHF
cdr3_nt: TGTGCCAGCAGCCAAGATCAAGACAGGGCTAGCAATCAGCCCCAGCATTTT

clone_size: once
v_call: TRBV5-1
d_call: NA
j_call: TRBJ2-1
cdr3_aa: CASSYTPGVDEQFF
cdr3_nt: TGCGCCAGCAGCTACACCCCCGGGGTGGATGAGCAGTTCTTC

clone_size: NA
v_call: TRBV12-3/TRBV12-4
d_call: NA
j_call: TRBJ2-3
cdr3_aa: CASSSSGTDTQYF
cdr3_nt: NA

clone_size: once
v_call: TRBV25-1
d_call: NA
j_call: TRBJ1-6
cdr3_aa: CASAAGNNSPLHF
cdr3_nt: TGTGCCAGTGCGGCCGGCAATAATTCACCCCTCCACTTT

clone_size: NA
v_call: TRBV6-5
d_call: TRBD2
j_call: TRBJ2-1
cdr3_aa: CASSYGGRARNEQFF
cdr3_nt: TGTGCCAGCAGTTACGGAGGGAGGGCCCGGAATGAGCAGTTCTTC

clone_size: NA
v_call: TRBV18
d_call: NA
j_call: TRBJ2-5
cdr3_aa: CASSPDPGGETQYF
cdr3_nt: TGTGCCAGCTCACCGGACCCCGGGGGAGAGACCCAGTACTTC

clone_size: NA
v_call: TRBV5-1
d_call: NA
j_call: TRBJ1-3
cdr3_aa: CASSLQGSPYSGNTIYF
cdr3_nt: TGCGCCAGCAGCTTGCAGGGCTCTCCGTACTCTGGAAACACCATATATTTT

clone_size: many
v_call: TRBV27
d_call: TRBD2
j_call: TRBJ2-1
cdr3_aa: CASSLTSGSYNEQFF
cdr3_nt: TGTGCCAGCAGTTTAACTAGCGGGAGTTACAATGAGCAGTTCTTC

clone_size: NA
v_call: TRBV29-1
d_call: NA
j_call: TRBJ1-5
cdr3_aa: CSAKFGGRQPQHF
cdr3_nt: TGCAGCGCCAAGTTTGGAGGACGACAGCCCCAGCATTTT

clone_size: once
v_call: TRBV5-1
d_call: NA
j_call: TRBJ2-2
cdr3_aa: CASSLRGATWELFF
cdr3_nt: TGCGCCAGCAGCTTGCGGGGGGCGACATGGGAGCTGTTTTTT

clone_size: NA
v_call: TRBV10-3
d_call: TRBD2
j_call: TRBJ2-1
cdr3_aa: CAIKRHGRGDAEQFF
cdr3_nt: TGTGCCATCAAACGTCACGGGAGGGGAGACGCTGAGCAGTTCTTC

clone_size: NA
v_call: TRBV7-3
d_call: TRBD2
j_call: TRBJ2-1
cdr3_aa: CASSFRLAGGLNEQFF
cdr3_nt: TGTGCCAGCAGCTTTAGACTAGCGGGAGGTCTGAATGAGCAGTTCTTC

clone_size: few
v_call: TRBV11-2
d_call: NA
j_call: TRBJ1-2
cdr3_aa: CASSFRGGYTF
cdr3_nt: TGTGCCAGCAGCTTCCGGGGTGGCTACACCTTC

clone_size: NA
v_call: TRBV5-1
d_call: NA
j_call: TRBJ1-1
cdr3_aa: CASSLVARGNTEAFF
cdr3_nt: TGCGCCAGCAGCTTGGTGGCCAGGGGGAACACTGAAGCTTTCTTT

clone_size: NA
v_call: TRBV5-4
d_call: NA
j_call: TRBJ1-2
cdr3_aa: CASSLRTASFYGYTF
cdr3_nt: TGTGCCAGCAGCTTACGGACAGCAAGTTTTTATGGCTACACCTTC

clone_size: few
v_call: TRBV30
d_call: NA
j_call: TRBJ2-1
cdr3_aa: CAWSTRGLSSYNEQFF
cdr3_nt: TGTGCCTGGAGTACCAGGGGTCTAAGCTCCTACAATGAGCAGTTCTTC

clone_size: once
v_call: TRBV7-6
d_call: TRBD2
j_call: TRBJ2-2
cdr3_aa: CASSGGLAGAIGELFF
cdr3_nt: TGTGCCAGCAGCGGGGGACTAGCGGGAGCGATCGGGGAGCTGTTTTTT

clone_size: NA
v_call: TRBV27
d_call: NA
j_call: TRBJ2-7
cdr3_aa: CASSLEDGHEQYF
cdr3_nt: TGTGCCAGCAGTTTAGAGGATGGTCACGAGCAGTACTTC

clone_size: few
v_call: TRBV27
d_call: TRBD1
j_call: TRBJ2-7
cdr3_aa: CASKKGASEQYF
cdr3_nt: TGTGCCAGCAAAAAGGGGGCGTCCGAGCAGTACTTC

clone_size: NA
v_call: TRBV3-1/TRBV3-2
d_call: NA
j_call: TRBJ2-5
cdr3_aa: CASSQLETQYF
cdr3_nt: TGTGCCAGCAGCCAACTAGAGACCCAGTACTTC

clone_size: NA
v_call: TRBV28
d_call: NA
j_call: TRBJ1-5
cdr3_aa: CASTPGGNSNQPQHF
cdr3_nt: TGTGCCAGCACCCCGGGGGGCAATAGCAATCAGCCCCAGCATTTT

clone_size: NA
v_call: TRBV14
d_call: NA
j_call: TRBJ1-6
cdr3_aa: CASSQGQFNSPLHF
cdr3_nt: TGTGCCAGCAGCCAGGGCCAGTTTAATTCACCCCTCCACTTT

clone_size: NA
v_call: TRBV30
d_call: NA
j_call: TRBJ1-1
cdr3_aa: CAWVEGRTEAFF
cdr3_nt: TGTGCCTGGGTGGAGGGCAGAACTGAAGCTTTCTTT

clone_size: once
v_call: TRBV18
d_call: NA
j_call: TRBJ2-5
cdr3_aa: CASSPAETQYF
cdr3_nt: TGTGCCAGCTCACCGGCAGAGACCCAGTACTTC

clone_size: once
v_call: TRBV5-1
d_call: NA
j_call: TRBJ1-5
cdr3_aa: CASSPIGGAGSNQPQHF
cdr3_nt: TGCGCCAGCAGCCCTATCGGAGGGGCAGGGAGCAATCAGCCCCAGCATTTT

clone_size: NA
v_call: TRBV19
d_call: TRBD1
j_call: TRBJ1-1
cdr3_aa: CASSIQGASTEAFF
cdr3_nt: TGTGCCAGTAGTATACAGGGGGCGAGTACTGAAGCTTTCTTT

clone_size: NA
v_call: TRBV19
d_call: TRBD1
j_call: TRBJ2-1
cdr3_aa: CASSPGQGVYNEQFF
cdr3_nt: TGTGCCAGTAGCCCGGGACAGGGAGTATACAATGAGCAGTTCTTC

clone_size: NA
v_call: TRBV9
d_call: NA
j_call: TRBJ1-6
cdr3_aa: CASSLGWQDRSPLHF
cdr3_nt: TGTGCCAGCAGCCTAGGTTGGCAGGATCGGTCACCCCTCCACTTT

clone_size: NA
v_call: TRBV27
d_call: NA
j_call: TRBJ2-7
cdr3_aa: CASSRAGDSYEQYF
cdr3_nt: TGTGCCAGCAGTCGGGCAGGGGACTCCTACGAGCAGTACTTC